The rows below give T cell receptor beta chains drawn from one sample of a study of OX40 agonist ivuxolimab in advanced cancers. Clones were read by immunoSEQ multiplex PCR, and TCRdb kept only the in-frame ones, dropping some. The sample includes approximately 69,000 clones, about 86% seen only once; the top ten take about 0.75%. The source was CD4+ or CD8+ T cells sorted from blood, collected in a trial of the OX40 agonist ivuxolimab. These receptor sequences come from an adult with an advanced solid tumor such as melanoma, head and neck, liver or kidney cancer. The CDR3 runs from the conserved cysteine through the conserved F or W. D genes are given only for firm matches. Size is stated for part of the rows, as once, few or many counts, or as a class when the clone is expanded.

V: TRBV4-3; J: TRBJ2-7; size: .; D: TRBD2; CDR3: CASSQTWRERYEQYF; DNA: TGCGCCAGCAGCCAGACCTGGCGGGAGCGTTACGAGCAGTACTTC
V: TRBV7-7; J: TRBJ2-5; size: .; D: TRBD2; CDR3: CASSLGGTYQETQYF; DNA: TGTGCCAGCAGCTTGGGGGGGACGTACCAAGAGACCCAGTACTTC
V: TRBV2; J: TRBJ2-7; size: .; D: .; CDR3: CASGGPRSEGEQYF; DNA: TGTGCCAGCGGGGGGCCTCGGTCGGAAGGCGAGCAGTACTTC
V: TRBV6-4; J: TRBJ2-1; size: .; D: .; CDR3: CASSEGRFRNEQFF; DNA: TGTGCCAGCAGTGAGGGGAGGTTTAGGAATGAGCAGTTCTTC
V: TRBV11-3; J: TRBJ2-5; size: .; D: .; CDR3: CASSLGVGETQYF; DNA: TGTGCCAGCAGCTTAGGGGTAGGAGAGACCCAGTACTTC
V: TRBV6-6; J: TRBJ2-7; size: .; D: TRBD1; CDR3: CASTGGRQGAREQYF; DNA: TGTGCCAGCACCGGGGGGCGACAGGGGGCTCGCGAGCAGTACTTC
V: TRBV7-2; J: TRBJ2-7; size: once; D: TRBD2; CDR3: CASSLASGGASYEQYF; DNA: TGTGCCAGCAGCTTAGCCAGCGGGGGCGCCTCCTACGAGCAGTACTTC
V: TRBV28; J: TRBJ1-5; size: .; D: .; CDR3: CASSFRGDHQPQHF; DNA: TGTGCCAGCAGTTTCAGGGGAGACCATCAGCCCCAGCATTTT
V: TRBV6-1; J: TRBJ1-6; size: few; D: .; CDR3: CASSEVTTSPLHF; DNA: TGTGCCAGCAGTGAAGTGACCACCTCACCCCTCCACTTT
V: TRBV2; J: TRBJ2-1; size: .; D: TRBD2; CDR3: CASSAGLAGNIYNEQFF; DNA: TGTGCCAGCAGTGCCGGACTAGCGGGAAATATCTACAATGAGCAGTTCTTC
V: TRBV9; J: TRBJ2-5; size: once; D: .; CDR3: CASSPGTDLQETQYF; DNA: TGTGCCAGCAGCCCAGGGACCGACTTACAAGAGACCCAGTACTTC
V: TRBV5-1; J: TRBJ2-7; size: .; D: TRBD2; CDR3: CASSLGREVAYEQYF; DNA: TGCGCCAGCAGCTTGGGACGGGAGGTAGCCTACGAGCAGTACTTC
V: TRBV5-6; J: TRBJ1-6; size: .; D: .; CDR3: CASSLTVASPLHF; DNA: TGTGCCAGCAGCTTGACAGTCGCCTCACCCCTCCACTTT
V: TRBV11-2; J: TRBJ2-5; size: .; D: .; CDR3: CASSLDRVAAETQYF; DNA: TGTGCCAGCAGCTTAGATCGGGTTGCGGCCGAGACCCAGTACTTC
V: TRBV9; J: TRBJ2-1; size: .; D: .; CDR3: CASSPVAGLSSYNEQFF; DNA: TGTGCCAGCAGCCCGGTCGCGGGCCTAAGCTCCTACAATGAGCAGTTCTTC
V: TRBV4-3; J: TRBJ2-7; size: .; D: .; CDR3: CASSQEEGSYEQYF; DNA: TGCGCCAGCAGCCAAGAGGAGGGTAGCTACGAGCAGTACTTC
V: TRBV9; J: TRBJ2-5; size: .; D: .; CDR3: CASSVGLGDLNQETQYF; DNA: TGTGCCAGCAGCGTAGGATTGGGGGACCTTAACCAAGAGACCCAGTACTTC
V: TRBV2; J: TRBJ1-5; size: once; D: .; CDR3: CASTEVGPQHF; DNA: TGTGCCAGCACCGAGGTGGGCCCCCAGCATTTT
V: TRBV27; J: TRBJ1-1; size: .; D: TRBD1; CDR3: CASSMDRGPNTEAFF; DNA: TGTGCCAGCAGTATGGACAGGGGGCCAAACACTGAAGCTTTCTTT
V: TRBV6-5; J: TRBJ2-1; size: .; D: TRBD1; CDR3: CASSLSTGGYNEQFF; DNA: TGTGCCAGCAGTCTCTCTACAGGGGGCTACAATGAGCAGTTCTTC